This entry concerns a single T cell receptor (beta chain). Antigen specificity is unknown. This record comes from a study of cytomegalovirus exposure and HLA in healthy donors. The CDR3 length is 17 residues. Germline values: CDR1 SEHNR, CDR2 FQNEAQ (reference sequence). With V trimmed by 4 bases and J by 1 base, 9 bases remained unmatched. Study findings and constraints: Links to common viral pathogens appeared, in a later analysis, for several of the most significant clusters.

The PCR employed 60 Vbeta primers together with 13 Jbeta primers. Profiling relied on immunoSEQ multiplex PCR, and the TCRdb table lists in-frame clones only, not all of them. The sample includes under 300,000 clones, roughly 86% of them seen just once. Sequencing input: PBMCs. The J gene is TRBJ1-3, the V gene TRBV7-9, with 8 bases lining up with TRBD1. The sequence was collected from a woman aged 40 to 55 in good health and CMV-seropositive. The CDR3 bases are TGTGCCAGCAGCTCACGAGGACAGGGAGGATCTGGAAACACCATATATTTT. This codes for CASSSRGQGGSGNTIYF.